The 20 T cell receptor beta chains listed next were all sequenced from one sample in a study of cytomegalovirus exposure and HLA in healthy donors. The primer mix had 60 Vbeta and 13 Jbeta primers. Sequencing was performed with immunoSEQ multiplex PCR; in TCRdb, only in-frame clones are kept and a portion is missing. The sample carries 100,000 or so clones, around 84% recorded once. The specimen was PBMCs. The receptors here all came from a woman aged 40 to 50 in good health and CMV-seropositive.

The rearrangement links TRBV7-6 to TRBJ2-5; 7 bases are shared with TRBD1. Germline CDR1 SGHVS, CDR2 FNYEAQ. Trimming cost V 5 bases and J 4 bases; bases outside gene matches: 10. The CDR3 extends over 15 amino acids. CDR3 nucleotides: TGTGCCAGCAGCCTACCTGGGTCAGGGGGAGAGACCCAGTACTTC. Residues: CASSLPGSGGETQYF. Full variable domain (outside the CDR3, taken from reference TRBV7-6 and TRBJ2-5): GAGVSQSPRYKVTKRGQDVALRCDPISGHVSLYWYRQALGQGPEFLTYFNYEAQQDKSGLPNDRFSAERPEGSISTLTIQRTEQRDSAMYRCASSLPGSGGETQYFGPGTRLLVL.

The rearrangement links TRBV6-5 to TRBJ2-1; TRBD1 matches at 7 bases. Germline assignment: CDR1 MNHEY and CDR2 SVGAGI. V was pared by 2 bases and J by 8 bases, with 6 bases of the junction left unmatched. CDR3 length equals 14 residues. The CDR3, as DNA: TGTGCCAGCAGTTACGGAGGCAGGGGGTATGAGCAGTTCTTC. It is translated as CASSYGGRGYEQFF.

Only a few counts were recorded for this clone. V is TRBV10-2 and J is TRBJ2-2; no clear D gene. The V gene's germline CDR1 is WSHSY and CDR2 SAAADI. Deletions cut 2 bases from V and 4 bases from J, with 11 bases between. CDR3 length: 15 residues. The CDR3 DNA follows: TGCGCCAGCAGTGAGGGATTAGCTGCCACCGGGGAGCTGTTTTTT. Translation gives CASSEGLAATGELFF.

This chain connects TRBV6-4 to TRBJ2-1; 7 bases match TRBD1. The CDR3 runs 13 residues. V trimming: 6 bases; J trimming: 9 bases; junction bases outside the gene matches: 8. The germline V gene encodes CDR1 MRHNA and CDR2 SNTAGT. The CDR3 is CASSLKQGTEQFF. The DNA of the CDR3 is TGTGCCAGCAGCCTAAAACAGGGGACTGAGCAGTTCTTC.

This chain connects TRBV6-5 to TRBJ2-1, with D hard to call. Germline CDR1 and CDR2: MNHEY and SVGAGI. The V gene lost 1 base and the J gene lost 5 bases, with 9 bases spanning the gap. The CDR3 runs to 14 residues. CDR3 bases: TGTGCCAGCAGTTACTTACGGTCCGACAATGAGCAGTTCTTC. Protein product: CASSYLRSDNEQFF.

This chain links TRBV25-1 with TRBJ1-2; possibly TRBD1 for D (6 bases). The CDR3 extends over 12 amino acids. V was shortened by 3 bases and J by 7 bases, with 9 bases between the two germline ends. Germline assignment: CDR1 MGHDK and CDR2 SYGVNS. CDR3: CASSDRGFGYTF. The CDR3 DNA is TGTGCCAGCAGTGACAGGGGCTTTGGCTACACCTTC.

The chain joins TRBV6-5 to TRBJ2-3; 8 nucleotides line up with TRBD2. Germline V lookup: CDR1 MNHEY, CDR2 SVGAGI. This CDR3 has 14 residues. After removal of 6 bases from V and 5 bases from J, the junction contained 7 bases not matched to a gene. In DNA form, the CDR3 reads TGTGCCAGCAGCCATGGACTAGCACAAGATACGCAGTATTTT. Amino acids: CASSHGLAQDTQYF.

For the CDR3, the DNA is TGTGCCAGCAGCCTAAGCGGGAGTTTGACAGATACGCAGTATTTT. Its translation is CASSLSGSLTDTQYF. The chain combines TRBV9 with TRBJ2-3; 8 bases are shared with TRBD2. With 4 bases clipped from V and 3 bases from J, the junction kept 7 bases outside the gene matches. This CDR3 is 15 amino acids long. CDR1 SGDLS and CDR2 YYNGEE come from the germline V gene.

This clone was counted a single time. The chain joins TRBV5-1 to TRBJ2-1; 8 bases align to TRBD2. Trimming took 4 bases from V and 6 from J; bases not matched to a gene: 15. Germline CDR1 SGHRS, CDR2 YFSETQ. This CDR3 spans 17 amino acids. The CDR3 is CASSPGLAFKKSNEQFF. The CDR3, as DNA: TGCGCCAGCAGCCCAGGACTAGCTTTCAAAAAGTCCAATGAGCAGTTCTTC.

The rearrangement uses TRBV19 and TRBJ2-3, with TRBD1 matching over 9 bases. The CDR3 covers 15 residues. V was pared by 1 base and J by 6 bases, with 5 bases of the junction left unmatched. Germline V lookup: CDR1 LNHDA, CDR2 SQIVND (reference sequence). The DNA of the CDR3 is TGTGCCAGTAGTATAGGGGACAGGGAGGTTGATACGCAGTATTTT. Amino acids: CASSIGDREVDTQYF. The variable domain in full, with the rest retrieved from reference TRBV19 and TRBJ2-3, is DGGITQSPKYLFRKEGQNVTLSCEQNLNHDAMYWYRQDPGQGLRLIYYSQIVNDFQKGDIAEGYSVSREKKESFPLTVTSAQKNPTAFYLCASSIGDREVDTQYFGPGTRLTVL.

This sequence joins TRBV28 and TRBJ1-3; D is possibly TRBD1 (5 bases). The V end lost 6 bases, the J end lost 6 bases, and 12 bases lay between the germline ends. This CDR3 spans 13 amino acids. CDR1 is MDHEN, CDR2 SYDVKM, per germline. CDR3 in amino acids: CASSLRVPNTIYF. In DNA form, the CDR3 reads TGTGCCAGCAGCCTCAGGGTCCCAAACACCATATATTTT.

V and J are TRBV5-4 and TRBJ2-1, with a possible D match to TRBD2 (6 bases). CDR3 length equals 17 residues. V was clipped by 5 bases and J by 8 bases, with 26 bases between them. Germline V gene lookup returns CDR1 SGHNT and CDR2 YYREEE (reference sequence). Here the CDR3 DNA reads TGTGCCAGCAGTCGGGGCGGAGGGGAGTTGGTTAGAGATGAGCAGTTCTTC. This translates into CASSRGGGELVRDEQFF.

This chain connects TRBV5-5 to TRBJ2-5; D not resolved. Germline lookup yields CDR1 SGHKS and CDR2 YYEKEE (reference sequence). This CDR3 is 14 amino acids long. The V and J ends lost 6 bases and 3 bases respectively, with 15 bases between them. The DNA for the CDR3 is TGTGCCAGCACACATTCAGGAACAGAAGAGACCCAGTACTTC. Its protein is CASTHSGTEETQYF. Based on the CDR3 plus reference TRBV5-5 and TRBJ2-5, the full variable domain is DAGVTQSPTHLIKTRGQQVTLRCSPISGHKSVSWYQQVLGQGPQFIFQYYEKEERGRGNFPDRFSARQFPNYSSELNVNALLLGDSALYLCASTHSGTEETQYFGPGTRLLVL.

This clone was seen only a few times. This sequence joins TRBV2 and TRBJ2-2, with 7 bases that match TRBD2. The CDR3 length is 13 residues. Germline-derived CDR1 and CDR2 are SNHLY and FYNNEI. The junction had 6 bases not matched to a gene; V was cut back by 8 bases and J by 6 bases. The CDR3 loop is CASPGGRAGELFF. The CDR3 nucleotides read TGTGCCAGCCCAGGAGGGAGGGCCGGGGAGCTGTTTTTT.

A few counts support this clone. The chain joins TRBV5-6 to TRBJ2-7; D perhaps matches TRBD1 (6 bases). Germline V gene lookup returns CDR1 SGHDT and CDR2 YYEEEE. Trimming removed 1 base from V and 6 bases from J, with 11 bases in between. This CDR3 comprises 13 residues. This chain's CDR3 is CASSLFGTLEQYF. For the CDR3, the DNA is TGTGCCAGCAGCTTGTTCGGGACACTCGAGCAGTACTTC. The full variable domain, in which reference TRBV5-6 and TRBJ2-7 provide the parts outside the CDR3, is DAGVTQSPTHLIKTRGQQVTLRCSPKSGHDTVSWYQQALGQGPQFIFQYYEEEERQRGNFPDRFSGHQFPNYSSELNVNALLLGDSALYLCASSLFGTLEQYFGPGTRLTVT.

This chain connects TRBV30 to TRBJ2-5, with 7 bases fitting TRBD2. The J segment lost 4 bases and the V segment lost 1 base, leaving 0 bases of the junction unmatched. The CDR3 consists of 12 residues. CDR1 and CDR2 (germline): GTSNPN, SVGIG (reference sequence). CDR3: CAWSAGGETQYF. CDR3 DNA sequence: TGTGCCTGGAGTGCGGGGGGAGAGACCCAGTACTTC.

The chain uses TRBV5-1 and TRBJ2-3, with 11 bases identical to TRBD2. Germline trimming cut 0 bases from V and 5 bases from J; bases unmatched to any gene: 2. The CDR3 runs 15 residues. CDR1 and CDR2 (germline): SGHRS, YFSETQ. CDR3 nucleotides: TGCGCCAGCAGCTTGGACGGACTAGCGGGAGATACGCAGTATTTT. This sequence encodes CASSLDGLAGDTQYF. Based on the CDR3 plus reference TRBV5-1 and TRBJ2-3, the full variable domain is KAGVTQTPRYLIKTRGQQVTLSCSPISGHRSVSWYQQTPGQGLQFLFEYFSETQRNKGNFPGRFSGRQFSNSRSEMNVSTLELGDSALYLCASSLDGLAGDTQYFGPGTRLTVL.

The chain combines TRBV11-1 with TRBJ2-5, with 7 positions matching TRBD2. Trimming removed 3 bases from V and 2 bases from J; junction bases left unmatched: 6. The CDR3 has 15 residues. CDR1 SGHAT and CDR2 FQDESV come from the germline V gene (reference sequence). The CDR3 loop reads CASSFQLATQETQYF. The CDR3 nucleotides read TGTGCCAGCAGCTTCCAACTAGCGACACAAGAGACCCAGTACTTC.

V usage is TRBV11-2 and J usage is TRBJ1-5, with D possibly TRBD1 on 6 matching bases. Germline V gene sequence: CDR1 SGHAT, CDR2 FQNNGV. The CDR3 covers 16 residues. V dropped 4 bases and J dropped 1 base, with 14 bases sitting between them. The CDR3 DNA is TGTGCCAGCAGCTCCTCCGGGACACCAAGCAATCAGCCCCAGCATTTT. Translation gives CASSSSGTPSNQPQHF.

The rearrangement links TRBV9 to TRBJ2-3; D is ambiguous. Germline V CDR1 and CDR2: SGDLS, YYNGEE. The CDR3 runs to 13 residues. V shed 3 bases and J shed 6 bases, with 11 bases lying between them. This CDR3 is CASSEQSSDTQYF. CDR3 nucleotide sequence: TGTGCCAGCAGCGAACAGTCCTCGGATACGCAGTATTTT.